This T cell receptor (beta chain) comes out of a study of cytomegalovirus exposure and HLA in healthy donors. General study findings and limits: Later analysis associated a missense DCLRE1C variant with TCR beta V- and J-gene trimming. In vitro confirmation showed a few CMV-associated chains to be CMV antigen specific. The authors listed 164 TCR beta chains as cytomegalovirus-associated.

PCR was performed using 60 Vbeta and 13 Jbeta primers. Profiling relied on immunoSEQ multiplex PCR, and the TCRdb table lists in-frame clones only, not all of them. The data show some 150,000 clones, approximately 70% seen once. CDR3 length: 15 amino acids. Germline V CDR1 and CDR2: MDHEN, SYDVKM. Trimming stripped 7 bases from V and 1 base from J, with 14 bases between. This clone was counted between two and nine times. Its target is unknown. The sequenced sample was PBMCs. V gene TRBV28 combines with J gene TRBJ2-1; D possibly corresponds to TRBD1 (6 bases). The receptor comes from a human donor in good health. CDR3 in amino acids: CASTPLRGSYNEQFF. The CDR3 nucleotides read TGTGCCAGCACACCCCTCAGGGGTTCCTACAATGAGCAGTTCTTC.